This TCR beta chain was found in a study of T cells in Graves' hyperthyroidism and ophthalmopathy (dated by TCRdb to about 2019). Notes on the research overall: To identify TCR V-J signatures that set the groups apart, the researchers used a discovery cohort of about a hundred patients, made up of 40 to 45 with Graves' ophthalmopathy and about 60 with stable Graves' hyperthyroidism. TCR Vbeta CDR3 sequencing of roughly 140 peripheral blood samples (more than 40 ophthalmopathy, over 70 hyperthyroidism and approximately 17 progressor patients) is reported in the paper. Whether ophthalmopathy could be predicted prospectively was tested in an independent validation cohort made up of approximately 19 hyperthyroidism patients plus 17 patients who later progressed to ophthalmopathy. In addition, the study compared T-cell repertoires in thyroid tissue and in blood from five or six Graves' hyperthyroidism patients. The roughly 100 discovery patients were divided at random into training and test sets in a 7:3 ratio. Once sampling was done, hyperthyroidism patients were given methimazole at a starting dose of 30 mg daily, whereas ophthalmopathy patients were given high-dose intravenous methylprednisolone. Results the study describes overall, beyond this receptor: Most expanded thyroid clonotypes (frequency above 0.001) were also detected in blood, suggesting blood repertoires may reflect thyroid immune responses. In cross-validation, a model built on a 13 V-J signature told ophthalmopathy apart from stable hyperthyroidism with under 90% sensitivity and about 81% specificity, and in testing the same model reached 80%/75%. No statistical method was used to set the sample size in advance, and investigators knew the group allocation. In validation, progression to ophthalmopathy was predicted by the model with roughly 69% sensitivity and about 72% specificity, a median of about 6 months before onset.

Amplification of TCR beta CDR3 regions was carried out from RNA transcripts. The TCR CDR3 was subjected to a first round of RT-PCR using the HTBI primer set and the Qiagen OneStep RT-PCR kit. Libraries were constructed in a second round of multiplex PCR, after which size selection and purification were carried out. Libraries were sequenced paired-end with 100 bp reads on an Illumina HiSeq2000. As for how the authors treated the data: SOAPnuke was used to process the raw data, throwing out any read that contained adapters or uncalled bases, had a mean Phred below 15, or lacked an exact constant-primer or identifier match. COPE v1.2.5 was used to merge the high-quality paired reads, and each unique nucleotide sequence was defined as a clonotype. MiTCR v1.1 was used to align the clonotypes against IMGT TRBV, TRBD and TRBJ reference segments. The analysis included only V-J combinations with a frequency above 0.0001, which together covered more than 98% of the repertoires. A TCS score was defined as the ratio between F50 (clonal expansion) and ExV (chaos), using BLOSUM62-based TCRdist between CDR3 peptides within each V-J. Welch's t-statistics and random forest reduced roughly 540 V-J features to some 14, which were used in a naive Bayes classifier (R e1071). Thyroid-blood repertoire similarity was quantified with the Morisita-Horn index. TCRdb reworked the public reads: Q25 trimming with fastp, MiXCR clone assembly, productive beta chains retained. Records with the same CDR3 protein are collapsed into one entry carrying the most frequent genes and DNA. Here the V and J calls rest on TCRdb's processing, not on the authors' analysis. This sample has 650,000 to 800,000 distinct CDR3 sequences in its table, and 45% of those were observed once. The ten largest clones take up more than 7% of the sample.

This clonotype was counted between two and nine times. It lacks a known antigen. Within one base of it there is no much larger clone, and no base qualities were kept. The CDR3 covers 12 residues, taking in both the cysteine and the phenylalanine. The only DNA kept is the CDR3, 36 bases in frame from the first base. For CDR1 and CDR2, the germline V gene lists ENHRY and SYGVKD. Patients with uncontrolled infections, other autoimmune diseases, pregnancy or lactation were excluded. Diagnoses were based on clinical symptoms, serum thyroxine and TRAb, thyroid ultrasound and orbital computed tomography. Trizol reagent was used to extract total RNA, and RNA quality was then checked on an Agilent 2100 Bioanalyzer.

The TCR originated in an adult man with Graves' disease, either hyperthyroidism or ophthalmopathy (not recorded which). The sample taken for sequencing was peripheral blood or thyroid tissue (not recorded which). This chain is built from TRBV10-3 and TRBJ1-2, with TRBD1 tentatively as D gene (6 bases match). The DNA is TGTGCGGCCACCCAGGGGAACTATGGCTACACCTTC. Its protein is CAATQGNYGYTF.